This T cell receptor beta chain derives from a study of glioma-infiltrating T cells. General study points: CDR3 overlap between tissue and blood was very small. Non-neoplastic patients had below-expected tissue-blood divergence, while all gliomas exceeded expectation.

Concerning this clonotype itself: Its target is not known.

Trimming took off 1 base at V and 5 bases at J, with 8 bases between the two ends. Germline assignment: CDR1 SGHVS and CDR2 FNYEAQ. CDR3 length: 13 amino acids. TCR alpha and beta CDR3 regions were amplified from RNA using iRepertoire nested multiplex PCR. Using its own MiXCR run on the multiplex PCR reads, TCRdb lists one record per CDR3 protein. The sample includes some 190,000 distinct CDR3 sequences, roughly a third of them seen just once. This chain connects TRBV7-6 to TRBJ2-5, with D hard to call. This sequence was found in a human donor with low-grade glioma or glioblastoma, undergoing nonglioma brain surgery, or in good health (not recorded which). What was sequenced was glioma tissue, nonneoplastic brain tissue, or PBMCs (not recorded which). The CDR3 DNA sequence: TGTGCCAGCAGCTTAGGGCAATGGGAGACCCAGTACTTC. This codes for CASSLGQWETQYF.